The 23 T cell receptor beta chains listed next were all sequenced from one sample in a study of T cells after yellow fever vaccination. Using its own MiXCR run on the 5' RACE reads, TCRdb lists one record per CDR3 protein. Altogether hundreds of thousands of distinct CDR3 sequences are present, 13% being singletons, with the ten largest covering more than 13%. The sequencing used PBMCs, collected on the day of the yellow fever booster vaccination. These receptors came from a man under 40 who received the YFV17D yellow fever vaccine.

This sequence joins TRBV12-3 or TRBV12-4 and TRBJ1-1, with a tentative D call TRBD1 (6 bases). The V and J ends lost 5 bases and 11 bases respectively, with 24 bases between them. The CDR3 extends over 15 amino acids. The CDR3 DNA is TGTGCCAGCAGTCCCCGGGGGGCGGGGATCCAGGTCGCTTTCTTT. It translates to CASSPRGAGIQVAFF.

This rearrangement joins TRBV7-6 to TRBJ1-1; no reliable D call. CDR3 length equals 14 residues. Between the trimmed V and J ends, which lost 1 base and 6 bases, there was a span of 12 bases. The germline CDR1 and CDR2 sequences are SGHVS and FNYEAQ. CDR3 residues: CASSLGFIGAEAFF. In DNA, the CDR3 is TGTGCCAGCAGCTTAGGGTTTATCGGGGCTGAAGCTTTCTTT.

CDR3 coding DNA: TGTGCCAGCAGTCGCGGGACAGGGCTGGATACGCAGTATTTT. Its translation: CASSRGTGLDTQYF. V gene TRBV12-3 or TRBV12-4 combines with J gene TRBJ2-3; 9 bases are a match to TRBD1. The CDR3 sequence is 14 residues long. V was pared by 5 bases and J by 6 bases, with 6 bases of the junction left unmatched.

The table lists this clonotype with a few counts. DNA of the CDR3: TGTGCCAGCAGCCAGACAGGGGGTAGTCAGCCCCAGCATTTT. It is translated as CASSQTGGSQPQHF. The chain couples TRBV12-3 or TRBV12-4 to TRBJ1-5, with 9 nucleotides matching TRBD1. V lost 6 bases to trimming and J lost 6 bases; unmatched junction nucleotides: 6. The CDR3 is made up of 14 amino acids.

This clonotype was picked up a small number of times. The CDR3 here is CSARVPEGTDTQYF. Here the CDR3 DNA reads TGCAGTGCTAGAGTGCCCGAGGGAACAGATACGCAGTATTTT. This chain links TRBV20-1 with TRBJ2-3, with D possibly being TRBD2 (5 bases). The ends were cut back, 1 base at V and 3 bases at J, with 11 bases in the middle. This CDR3 is 14 amino acids long. The germline CDR1 and CDR2 sequences are DFQATT and SNEGSKA (reference sequence).

A note on this clonotype: Germline is not matched at one junction end, which may reflect a read error. V is TRBV20-1 and J is TRBJ2-7; 16 nucleotides align to TRBD2. The CDR3 has 19 residues. Germline V gene sequence: CDR1 DFQATT, CDR2 SNEGSKA (reference sequence). In DNA form, the CDR3 reads TGCTGTGCTAGAGAAAGGGGGACTAGCGGGAGGGGAGCTGCCTACGAGCAGTACTTC. Encoded protein: CCARERGTSGRGAAYEQYF.

There are a few counts of this clonotype. The rearrangement uses TRBV11-3 and TRBJ2-1; possibly TRBD2 for D (6 bases). The CDR3 is made up of 16 amino acids. The germline V and J ends were trimmed by 5 bases and 0 bases, with 14 bases remaining between them. The germline CDR1 and CDR2 sequences are SGHNT and YENEEA. The CDR3 protein is CASSTRDSLSYNEQFF. The CDR3 nucleotides are TGTGCCAGCAGCACTCGGGACTCCCTCTCCTACAATGAGCAGTTCTTC.

This clonotype was seen a few times. The chain employs TRBV9 and TRBJ2-7, with TRBD2 as a possible D gene (5 bases). Trimming pared 0 bases from V and 0 bases from J, leaving 10 bases between. The CDR3 contains 15 residues. Germline V gene data show CDR1 as SGDLS and CDR2 as YYNGEE. In DNA form, the CDR3 reads TGTGCCAGCAGCGTAGATCCGGGGAGCTCCTACGAGCAGTACTTC. Its translation: CASSVDPGSSYEQYF.

This chain uses TRBV16 with TRBJ1-4, with D hard to call. Germline values: CDR1 KGHSY, CDR2 FQNENV. This CDR3 is built from 14 residues. Between the trimmed V and J ends, which lost 4 bases and 7 bases, there was a span of 13 bases. The CDR3 loop reads CASSPGSVGEKLFF. The CDR3 bases are TGTGCCAGCAGCCCGGGGAGTGTTGGTGAAAAACTGTTTTTT.

V and J are TRBV20-1 and TRBJ2-3; D is unclear. The CDR3 consists of 14 residues. Germline-derived CDR1 and CDR2 are DFQATT and SNEGSKA (reference sequence). The V gene lost 8 bases and the J gene lost 1 base, with 16 bases spanning the gap. CDR3 in DNA: TGCAGTTGGGGTCGAAGTGGCGGCACAGATACGCAGTATTTT. Protein sequence: CSWGRSGGTDTQYF.

The V gene is TRBV7-9, the J gene TRBJ2-3; D is unclear. CDR3 length: 14 amino acids. Deletions cut 5 bases from V and 7 bases from J, with 16 bases between. Looked up from germline, CDR1 is SEHNR and CDR2 is FQNEAQ (reference sequence). CDR3 region: CASSPPSQWNTQYF. The DNA for the CDR3 is TGTGCCAGCAGCCCTCCGAGTCAATGGAATACGCAGTATTTT.

V gene TRBV14 combines with J gene TRBJ2-1; 12 positions match TRBD2. The length of the CDR3 is 16 residues. Germline values: CDR1 SGHDN, CDR2 FVKESK. The ends lost 4 bases at V and 6 bases at J; junction bases unmatched: 7. CDR3 sequence: CASSRSSGRGFNEQFF. In DNA, the CDR3 is TGTGCCAGCAGCCGTTCTAGCGGGAGGGGGTTCAATGAGCAGTTCTTC. Supplemented by reference TRBV14 and TRBJ2-1, the full variable domain reads EAGVTQFPSHSVIEKGQTVTLRCDPISGHDNLYWYRRVMGKEIKFLLHFVKESKQDESGMPNNRFLAERTGGTYSTLKVQPAELEDSGVYFCASSRSSGRGFNEQFFGPGTRLTVL.

The chain employs TRBV7-2 and TRBJ2-7; D is possibly TRBD1 (6 bases). The CDR3 has 12 amino acids. Germline V gives CDR1 SGHTA, CDR2 FQGNSA. Trimming shortened V by 9 bases and J by 0 bases, and 9 bases separated the two germline ends. The CDR3 region has the DNA TGTGCCAGAAGGGGGTTCTCCTACGAGCAGTACTTC. It specifies CARRGFSYEQYF.

The chain couples TRBV13 to TRBJ2-7; 9 nucleotides align to TRBD2. The V gene end was trimmed by 4 bases and the J gene end by 2 bases; junction bases not matched to a gene: 6. The CDR3 contains 15 residues. Germline V lookup: CDR1 PRHDT, CDR2 FYEKMQ (reference sequence). CDR3 DNA sequence: TGTGCCAGCAGCTCCGTAGCGGGAGAAACCTACGAGCAGTACTTC. The encoded protein is CASSSVAGETYEQYF. The full variable domain, with the rest looked up from reference TRBV13 and TRBJ2-7, is AAGVIQSPRHLIKEKRETATLKCYPIPRHDTVYWYQQGPGQDPQFLISFYEKMQSDKGSIPDRFSAQQFSDYHSELNMSSLELGDSALYFCASSSVAGETYEQYFGPGTRLTVT.

The V call is TRBV29-1, the J call TRBJ2-3; D may be TRBD2 (5 bases). Trimming took 4 bases from V and 9 from J, leaving 17 bases between them. The CDR3 spans 13 residues. The germline gives CDR1 SQVTM, CDR2 ANQGSEA. The DNA for the CDR3 is TGCAGCGTTGCAGTAGGGAGAGGAGAAACGCAGTATTTT. This sequence encodes CSVAVGRGETQYF.

This clonotype was counted a few times. The chain recombines TRBV9 with TRBJ2-1; tentatively, D is TRBD2 (5 bases). The ends were cut back, 7 bases at V and 6 bases at J, with 17 bases in the middle. CDR1 and CDR2 from the germline V gene are SGDLS and YYNGEE. The CDR3 is 14 residues long. CDR3 residues: CASSAGVSGNEQFF. CDR3 sequence (DNA): TGTGCCAGCTCCGCCGGGGTTTCTGGCAATGAGCAGTTCTTC.

The chain employs TRBV7-2 and TRBJ2-5, with D possibly being TRBD2 (6 bases). This CDR3 spans 14 amino acids. Germline CDR1 and CDR2: SGHTA and FQGNSA. V was shortened by 4 bases and J by 4 bases, with 13 bases between the two germline ends. The chain's CDR3 is CASSSREIRETQYF. The CDR3 DNA sequence: TGTGCCAGCAGCTCACGGGAGATTAGAGAGACCCAGTACTTC.

This clonotype appeared a few times. The J gene is TRBJ1-2, the V gene TRBV19, with D possibly being TRBD1 (5 bases). CDR1 and CDR2 from the germline V gene are LNHDA and SQIVND (reference sequence). Trimming removed 4 bases from V and 0 bases from J, with 12 bases in between. The CDR3 has 15 residues. The CDR3 DNA sequence: TGTGCCAGTAGTACACGACAGCTATCTAACTATGGCTACACCTTC. This gives the protein CASSTRQLSNYGYTF.

V gene TRBV5-4 combines with J gene TRBJ2-7; 10 bases match TRBD2. Trimming at V came to 4 bases and at J to 5 bases, leaving 6 bases not matched to a gene. The V gene's germline CDR1 is SGHNT and CDR2 YYREEE (reference sequence). This CDR3 is 14 amino acids long. The CDR3 sequence: CASSLGLASHEQYF. The DNA of the CDR3 is TGTGCCAGCAGCCTGGGACTAGCGTCCCACGAGCAGTACTTC.

This clonotype was picked up a small number of times. The chain carries TRBV30 and TRBJ1-2, with TRBD1 identical over 8 bases. J lost 7 bases, V lost 2 bases, and 3 bases had no gene match. Germline loops: CDR1 GTSNPN, CDR2 SVGIG (reference sequence). The length of the CDR3 is 12 residues. DNA for the CDR3: TGTGCCTGGAGTACGACAGGGGCTGGCTACACCTTC. It translates to CAWSTTGAGYTF.

The chain joins TRBV29-1 to TRBJ1-2, with D tentatively TRBD1 (6 bases). The CDR3 spans 12 residues. CDR1 is SQVTM and CDR2 is ANQGSEA in the germline V gene. V gave up 3 bases and J gave up 4 bases, with 9 bases separating them. The DNA of the CDR3 is TGCAGCGTTGATAGGGGGGTCTATGGCTACACCTTC. This sequence encodes CSVDRGVYGYTF.

CDR3 amino acids: CASSYSRPGLAGPEGKETQYF. The CDR3 DNA reads TGTGCCAGCAGCTACAGCCGACCGGGACTAGCGGGGCCGGAAGGGAAAGAGACCCAGTACTTC. V is TRBV6-2 or TRBV6-3 and J is TRBJ2-5; 13 bases fit TRBD2. CDR1 MNHEY and CDR2 SVGEGT come from the germline V gene. J gave up 3 bases and V 6 bases, and 22 bases lay outside the gene matches. The CDR3 totals 21 residues.

The table lists this clonotype with a few counts. The V gene is TRBV7-9, the J gene TRBJ2-7, with 10 positions matching TRBD1. This CDR3 contains 15 residues. V dropped 2 bases and J dropped 6; count of bases not matched to a gene: 7. Looked up from germline, CDR1 is SEHNR and CDR2 is FQNEAQ (reference sequence). The CDR3 nucleotides read TGTGCCAGCAGCTTATTAGGGACAGGGGATCCCGAGCAGTACTTC. This translates into CASSLLGTGDPEQYF.